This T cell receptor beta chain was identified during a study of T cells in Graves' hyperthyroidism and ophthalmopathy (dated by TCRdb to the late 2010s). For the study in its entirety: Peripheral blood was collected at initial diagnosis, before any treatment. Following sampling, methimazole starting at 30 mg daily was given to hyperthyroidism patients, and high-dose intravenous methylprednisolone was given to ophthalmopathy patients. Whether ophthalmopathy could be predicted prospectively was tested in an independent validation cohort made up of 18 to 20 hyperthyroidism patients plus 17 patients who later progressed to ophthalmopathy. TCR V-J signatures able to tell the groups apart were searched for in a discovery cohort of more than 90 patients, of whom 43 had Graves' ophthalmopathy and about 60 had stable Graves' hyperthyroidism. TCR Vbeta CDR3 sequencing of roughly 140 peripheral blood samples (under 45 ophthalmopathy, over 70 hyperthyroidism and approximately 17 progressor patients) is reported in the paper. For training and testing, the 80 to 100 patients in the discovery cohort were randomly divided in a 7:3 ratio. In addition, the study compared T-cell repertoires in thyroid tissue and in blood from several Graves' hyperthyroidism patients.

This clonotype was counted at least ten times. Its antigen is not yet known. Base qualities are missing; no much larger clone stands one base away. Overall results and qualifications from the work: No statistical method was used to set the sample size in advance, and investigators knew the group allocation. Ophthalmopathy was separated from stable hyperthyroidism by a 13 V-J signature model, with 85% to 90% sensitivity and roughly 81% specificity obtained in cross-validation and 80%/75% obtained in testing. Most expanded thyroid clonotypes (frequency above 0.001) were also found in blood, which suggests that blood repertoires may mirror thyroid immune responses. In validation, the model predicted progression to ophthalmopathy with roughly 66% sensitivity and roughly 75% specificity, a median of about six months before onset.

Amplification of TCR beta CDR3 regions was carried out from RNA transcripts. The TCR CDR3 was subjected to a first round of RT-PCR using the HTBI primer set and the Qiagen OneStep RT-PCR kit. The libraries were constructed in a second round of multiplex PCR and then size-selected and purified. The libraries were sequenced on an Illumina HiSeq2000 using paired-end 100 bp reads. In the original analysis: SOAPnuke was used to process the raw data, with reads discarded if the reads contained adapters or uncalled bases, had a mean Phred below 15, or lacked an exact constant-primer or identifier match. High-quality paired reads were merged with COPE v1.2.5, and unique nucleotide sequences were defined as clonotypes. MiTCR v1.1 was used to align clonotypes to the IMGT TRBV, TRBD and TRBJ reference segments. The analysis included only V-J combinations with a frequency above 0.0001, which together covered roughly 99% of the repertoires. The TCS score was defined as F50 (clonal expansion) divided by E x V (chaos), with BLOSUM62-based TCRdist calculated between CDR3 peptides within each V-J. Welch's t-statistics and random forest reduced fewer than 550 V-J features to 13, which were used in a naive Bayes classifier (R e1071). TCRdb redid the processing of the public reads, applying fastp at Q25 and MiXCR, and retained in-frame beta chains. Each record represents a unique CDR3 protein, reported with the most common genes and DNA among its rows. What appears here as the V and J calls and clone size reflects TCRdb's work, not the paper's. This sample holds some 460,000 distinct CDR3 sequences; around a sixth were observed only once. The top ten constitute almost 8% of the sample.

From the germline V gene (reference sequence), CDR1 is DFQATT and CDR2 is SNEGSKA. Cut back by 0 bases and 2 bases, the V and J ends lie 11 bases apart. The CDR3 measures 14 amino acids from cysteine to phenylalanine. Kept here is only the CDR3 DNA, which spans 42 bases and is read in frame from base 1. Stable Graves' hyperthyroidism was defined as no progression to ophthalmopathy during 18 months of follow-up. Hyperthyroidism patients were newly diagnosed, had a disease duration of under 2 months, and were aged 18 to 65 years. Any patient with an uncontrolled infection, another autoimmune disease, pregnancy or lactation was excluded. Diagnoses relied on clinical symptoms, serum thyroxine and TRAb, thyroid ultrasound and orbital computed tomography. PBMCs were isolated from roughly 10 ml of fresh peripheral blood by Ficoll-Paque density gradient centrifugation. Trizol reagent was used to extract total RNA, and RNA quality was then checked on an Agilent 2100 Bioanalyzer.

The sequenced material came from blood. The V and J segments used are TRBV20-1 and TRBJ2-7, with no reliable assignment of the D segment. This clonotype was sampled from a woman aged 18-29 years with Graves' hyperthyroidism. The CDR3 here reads CSARDSPDTYEQYF. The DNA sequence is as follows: TGCAGTGCTAGAGATAGCCCAGACACCTACGAGCAGTACTTC.